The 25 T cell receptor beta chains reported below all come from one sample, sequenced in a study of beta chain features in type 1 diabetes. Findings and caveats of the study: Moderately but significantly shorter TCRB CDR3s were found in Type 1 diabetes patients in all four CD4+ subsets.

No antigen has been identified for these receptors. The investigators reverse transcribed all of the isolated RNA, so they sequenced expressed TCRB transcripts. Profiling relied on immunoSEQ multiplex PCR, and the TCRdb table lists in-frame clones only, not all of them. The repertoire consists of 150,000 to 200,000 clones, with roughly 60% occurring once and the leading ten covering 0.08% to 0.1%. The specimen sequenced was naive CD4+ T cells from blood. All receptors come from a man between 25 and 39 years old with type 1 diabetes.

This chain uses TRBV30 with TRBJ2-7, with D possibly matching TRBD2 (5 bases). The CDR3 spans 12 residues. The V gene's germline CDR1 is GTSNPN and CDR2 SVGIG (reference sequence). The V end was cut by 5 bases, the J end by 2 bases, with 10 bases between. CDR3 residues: CAWGARAYEQYF. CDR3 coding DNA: TGTGCCTGGGGCGCGCGGGCCTACGAGCAGTACTTC.

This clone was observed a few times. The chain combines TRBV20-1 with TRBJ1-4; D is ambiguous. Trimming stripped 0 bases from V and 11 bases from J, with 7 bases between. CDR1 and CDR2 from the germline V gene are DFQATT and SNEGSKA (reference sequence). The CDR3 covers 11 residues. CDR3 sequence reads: CSAREQQKLFF. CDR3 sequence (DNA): TGCAGTGCTAGAGAACAGCAGAAACTGTTTTTT.

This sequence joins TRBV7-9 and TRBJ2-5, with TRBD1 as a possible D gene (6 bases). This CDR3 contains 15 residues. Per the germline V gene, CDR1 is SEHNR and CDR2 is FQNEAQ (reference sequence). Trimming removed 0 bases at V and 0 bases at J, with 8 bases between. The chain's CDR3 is CASSLAGQYQETQYF. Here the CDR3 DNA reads TGTGCCAGCAGCTTAGCAGGACAGTACCAAGAGACCCAGTACTTC.

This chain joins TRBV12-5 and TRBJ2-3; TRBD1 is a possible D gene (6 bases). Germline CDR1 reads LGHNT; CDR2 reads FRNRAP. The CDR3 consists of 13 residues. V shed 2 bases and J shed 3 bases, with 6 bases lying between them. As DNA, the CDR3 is TGTGCTAGTGGTTTGACAGGGACAGATACGCAGTATTTT. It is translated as CASGLTGTDTQYF.

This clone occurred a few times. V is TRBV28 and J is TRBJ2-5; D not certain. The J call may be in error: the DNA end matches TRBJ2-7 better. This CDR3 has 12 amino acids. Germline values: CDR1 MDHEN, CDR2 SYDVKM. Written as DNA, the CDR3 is TGTGCCAGCAGTTTTGTGGGCCCCGAGCAGTACTTC. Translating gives CASSFVGPEQYF.

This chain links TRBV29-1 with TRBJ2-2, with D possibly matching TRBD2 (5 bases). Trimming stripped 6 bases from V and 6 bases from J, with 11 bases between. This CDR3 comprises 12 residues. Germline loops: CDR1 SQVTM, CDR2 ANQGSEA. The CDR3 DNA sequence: TGCAGCGTCGGACCAGCGGCCGGGGAGCTGTTTTTT. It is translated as CSVGPAAGELFF.

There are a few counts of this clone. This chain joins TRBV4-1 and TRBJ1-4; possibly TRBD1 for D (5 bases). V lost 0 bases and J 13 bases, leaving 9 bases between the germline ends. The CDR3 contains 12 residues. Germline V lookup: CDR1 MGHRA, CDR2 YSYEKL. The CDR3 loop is CASSQDSGRLFF. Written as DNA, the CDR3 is TGCGCCAGCAGCCAAGACTCAGGGCGACTGTTTTTT.

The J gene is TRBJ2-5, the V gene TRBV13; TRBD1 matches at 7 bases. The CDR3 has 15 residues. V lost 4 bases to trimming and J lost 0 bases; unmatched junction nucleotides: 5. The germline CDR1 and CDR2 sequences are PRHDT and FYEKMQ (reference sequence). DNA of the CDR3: TGTGCCAGCAGCTCCGGGACAGCGTACCAAGAGACCCAGTACTTC. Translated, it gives CASSSGTAYQETQYF.

CDR3 nucleotides: TGCAGCGTTAATCGGGGACAGGGGCAGTTCTTC. Translating gives CSVNRGQGQFF. J is TRBJ2-1 and V is TRBV29-1; 9 bases map to TRBD1. This CDR3 spans 11 amino acids. Germline values: CDR1 SQVTM, CDR2 ANQGSEA. Losses at the gene ends were 5 bases for V and 12 bases for J; bases not matched to a gene: 5.

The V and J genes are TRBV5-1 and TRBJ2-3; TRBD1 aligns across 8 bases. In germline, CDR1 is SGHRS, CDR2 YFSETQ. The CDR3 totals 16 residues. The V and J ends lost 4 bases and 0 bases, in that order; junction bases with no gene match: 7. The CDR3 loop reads CASSETRDRSTDTQYF. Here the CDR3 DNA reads TGCGCCAGCAGCGAGACTAGGGACAGGAGCACAGATACGCAGTATTTT.

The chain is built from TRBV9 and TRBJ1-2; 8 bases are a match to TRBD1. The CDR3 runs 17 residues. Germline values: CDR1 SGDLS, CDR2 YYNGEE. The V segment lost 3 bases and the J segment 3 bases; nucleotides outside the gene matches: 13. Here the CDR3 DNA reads TGTGCCAGCAGCGCCGGCGGGGCAGGGGGCGCCTACTATGGCTACACCTTC. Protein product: CASSAGGAGGAYYGYTF. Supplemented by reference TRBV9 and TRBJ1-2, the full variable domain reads DSGVTQTPKHLITATGQRVTLRCSPRSGDLSVYWYQQSLDQGLQFLIQYYNGEERAKGNILERFSAQQFPDLHSELNLSSLELGDSALYFCASSAGGAGGAYYGYTFGSGTRLTVV.

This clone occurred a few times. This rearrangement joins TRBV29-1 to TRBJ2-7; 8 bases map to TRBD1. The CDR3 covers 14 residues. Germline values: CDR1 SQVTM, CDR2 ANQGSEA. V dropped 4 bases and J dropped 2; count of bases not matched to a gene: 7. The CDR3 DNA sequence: TGCAGCGTTGTCTTCGGACAGGGACCCTACGAGCAGTACTTC. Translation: CSVVFGQGPYEQYF.

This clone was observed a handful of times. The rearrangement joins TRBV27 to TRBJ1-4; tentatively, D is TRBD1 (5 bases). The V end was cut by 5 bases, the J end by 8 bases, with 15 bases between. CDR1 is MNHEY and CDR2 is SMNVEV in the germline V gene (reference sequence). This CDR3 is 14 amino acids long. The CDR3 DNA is TGTGCCAGCAGTAAAAGGGACCACACGGAAAAACTGTTTTTT. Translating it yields CASSKRDHTEKLFF.

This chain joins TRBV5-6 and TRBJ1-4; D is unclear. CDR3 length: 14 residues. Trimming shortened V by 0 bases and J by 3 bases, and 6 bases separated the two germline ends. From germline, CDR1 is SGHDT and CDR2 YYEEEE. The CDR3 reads CASSLVAANEKLFF. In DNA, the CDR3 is TGTGCCAGCAGCTTGGTGGCAGCTAATGAAAAACTGTTTTTT.

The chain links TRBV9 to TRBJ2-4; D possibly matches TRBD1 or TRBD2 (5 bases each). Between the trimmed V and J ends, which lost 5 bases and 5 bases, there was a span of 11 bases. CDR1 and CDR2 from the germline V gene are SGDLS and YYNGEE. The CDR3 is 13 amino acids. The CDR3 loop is CASRGDAENIQYF. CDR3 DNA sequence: TGTGCCAGCAGAGGGGACGCTGAAAACATTCAGTACTTC.

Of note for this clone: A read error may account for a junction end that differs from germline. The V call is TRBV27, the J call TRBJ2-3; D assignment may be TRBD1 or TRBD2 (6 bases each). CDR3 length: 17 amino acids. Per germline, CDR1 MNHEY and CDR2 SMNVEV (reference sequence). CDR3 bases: TGTGCCACCAGTCACTCTCTCCGGGGGCGAAGCACAGATACGCAGTATTTT. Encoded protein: CATSHSLRGRSTDTQYF.

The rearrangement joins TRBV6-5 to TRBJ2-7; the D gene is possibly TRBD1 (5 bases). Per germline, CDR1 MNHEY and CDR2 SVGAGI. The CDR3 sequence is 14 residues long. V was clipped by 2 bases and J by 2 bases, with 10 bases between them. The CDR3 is CASSYAQGPYEQYF. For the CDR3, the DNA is TGTGCCAGCAGTTACGCGCAGGGTCCCTACGAGCAGTACTTC.

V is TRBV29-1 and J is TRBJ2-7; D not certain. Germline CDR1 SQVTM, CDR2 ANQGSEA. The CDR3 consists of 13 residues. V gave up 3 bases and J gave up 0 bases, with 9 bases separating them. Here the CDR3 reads CSVDGATSYEQYF. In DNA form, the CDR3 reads TGCAGCGTTGACGGAGCGACCTCCTACGAGCAGTACTTC.

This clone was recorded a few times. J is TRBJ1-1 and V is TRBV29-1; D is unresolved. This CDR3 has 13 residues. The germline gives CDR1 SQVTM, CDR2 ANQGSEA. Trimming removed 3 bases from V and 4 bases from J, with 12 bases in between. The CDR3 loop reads CSVDREKSTEAFF. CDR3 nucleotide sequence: TGCAGCGTTGATAGGGAAAAGAGCACTGAAGCTTTCTTT.

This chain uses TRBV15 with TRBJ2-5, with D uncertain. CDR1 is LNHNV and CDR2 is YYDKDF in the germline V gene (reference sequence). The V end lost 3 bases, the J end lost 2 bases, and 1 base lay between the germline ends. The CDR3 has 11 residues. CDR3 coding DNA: TGTGCCACCAGCAGGCAAGAGACCCAGTACTTC. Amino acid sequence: CATSRQETQYF.

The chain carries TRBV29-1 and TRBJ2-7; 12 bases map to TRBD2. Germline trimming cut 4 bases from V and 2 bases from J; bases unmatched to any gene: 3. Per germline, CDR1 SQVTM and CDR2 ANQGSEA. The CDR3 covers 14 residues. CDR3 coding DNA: TGCAGCGTTGCCCGACTAGCGGGGGCCTACGAGCAGTACTTC. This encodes CSVARLAGAYEQYF.

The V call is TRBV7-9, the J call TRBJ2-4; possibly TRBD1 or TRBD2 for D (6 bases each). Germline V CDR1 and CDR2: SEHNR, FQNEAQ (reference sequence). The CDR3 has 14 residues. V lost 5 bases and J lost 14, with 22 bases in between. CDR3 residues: CASSPRGTNFQEYF. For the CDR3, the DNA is TGTGCCAGCAGCCCCCGCGGGACAAACTTCCAAGAGTACTTC. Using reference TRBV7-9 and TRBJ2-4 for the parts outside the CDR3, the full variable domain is DTGVSQNPRHKITKRGQNVTFRCDPISEHNRLYWYRQTLGQGPEFLTYFQNEAQLEKSRLLSDRFSAERPKGSFSTLEIQRTEQGDSAMYLCASSPRGTNFQEYFGAGTRLSVL.

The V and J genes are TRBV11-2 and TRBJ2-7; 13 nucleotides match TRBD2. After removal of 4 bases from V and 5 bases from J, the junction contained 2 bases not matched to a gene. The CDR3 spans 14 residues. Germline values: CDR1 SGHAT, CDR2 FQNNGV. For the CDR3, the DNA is TGTGCCAGCAGCTGGACTAGCGGGGGTGACGAGCAGTACTTC. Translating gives CASSWTSGGDEQYF.

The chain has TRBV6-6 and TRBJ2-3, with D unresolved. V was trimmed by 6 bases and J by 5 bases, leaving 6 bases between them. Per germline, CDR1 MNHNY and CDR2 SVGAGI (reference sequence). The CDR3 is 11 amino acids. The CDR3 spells CASSPQDTQYF. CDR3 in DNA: TGTGCCAGCAGCCCACAAGATACGCAGTATTTT.

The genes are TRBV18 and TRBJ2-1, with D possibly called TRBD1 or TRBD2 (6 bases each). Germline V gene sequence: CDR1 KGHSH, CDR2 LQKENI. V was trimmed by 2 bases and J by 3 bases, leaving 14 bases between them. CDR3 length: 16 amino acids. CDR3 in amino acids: CASSPRGDPNYNEQFF. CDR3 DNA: TGTGCCAGCTCACCAAGGGGGGACCCGAACTACAATGAGCAGTTCTTC.